Included here is one T cell receptor (beta chain) sequence, with context. This sample's time point: blood at routine non-recurrence follow-up after resection. The study sequenced unsorted whole RNA from tumor, nontumor lung or frozen PBMC. CDR1 and CDR2 (germline): MGHRA, YSYEKL. With 6 bases clipped from V and 1 base from J, the junction kept 7 bases outside the gene matches. This CDR3 contains 16 residues. This sample stems from a study of spatial heterogeneity in lung cancer. A single record per CDR3 protein comes from TCRdb applying MiXCR to the 5' RACE reads. The sample lists around 110,000 distinct CDR3 sequences; 12% were seen once.

The source is a male donor with early-stage non-small cell lung cancer. The source was PBMCs, collected at follow-up. The rearrangement joins TRBV4-1 to TRBJ1-5; 9 nucleotides line up with TRBD1. In nucleotides, the CDR3 is TGCGCCAGCAGTCAACAGGGGGCGAGAAGCAATCAGCCCCAGCATTTT. This codes for CASSQQGARSNQPQHF.